A single sample is the source of the 24 T cell receptor beta chains below, sequenced in a study of CD8 T cells in ankylosing spondylitis. Their specific antigens are unknown. TCRdb re-called the 5' RACE reads with MiXCR, one entry per CDR3 protein. The sample contains around 890,000 distinct CDR3 sequences, 12% of which appear only once. General study findings and limits: A TCR beta motif of 7 to 9 highly homologous variants seemed to mark ankylosing spondylitis blood.

Sequenced sample: blood, either unsorted or a sorted T cell fraction (not recorded which). The receptors stem from a male donor with ankylosing spondylitis.

The rearrangement joins TRBV21-1 to TRBJ2-3; TRBD2, as called in the table, went unchecked against the DNA. TRBV21-1 is an annotated pseudogene. The CDR3 spans 14 residues. CDR3 residues: CASRSGLSQGTQYF. CDR3 nucleotide sequence: TGTGCCAGCAGATCGGGACTCTCACAGGGTACGCAGTATTTT.

This clonotype occurred a few times. The chain carries TRBV4-3 and TRBJ2-7; 9 bases map to TRBD1. The CDR3 spans 16 residues. The V segment lost 0 bases and the J segment 8 bases; nucleotides outside the gene matches: 11. Looked up from germline, CDR1 is LGHNA and CDR2 is YSLEER. The CDR3 here is CASSQEAGTGFRKQYF. CDR3 bases: TGCGCCAGCAGCCAAGAGGCAGGGACAGGGTTTAGGAAGCAGTACTTC.

This clonotype was seen only a few times. V usage is TRBV28 and J usage is TRBJ2-1; D may be TRBD1 (5 bases). Trimming cost V 10 bases and J 4 bases, with 8 bases left between them. The CDR3 has 11 amino acids. CDR1 and CDR2 from the germline V gene are MDHEN and SYDVKM. CDR3 sequence: CATRQYNEQFF. CDR3 nucleotides: TGTGCCACCCGACAGTACAATGAGCAGTTCTTC.

This chain connects TRBV20-1 to TRBJ2-5; D perhaps matches TRBD2 (6 bases). Trimming shortened V by 0 bases and J by 5 bases, and 19 bases separated the two germline ends. This CDR3 comprises 16 residues. The germline V gene encodes CDR1 DFQATT and CDR2 SNEGSKA (reference sequence). CDR3 nucleotide sequence: TGCAGTGCTAGAGATCGCAGGTCCCGTGGGGGGGAGACCCAGTACTTC. The encoded protein is CSARDRRSRGGETQYF.

This clonotype was picked up a small number of times. This chain uses TRBV6-1 with TRBJ2-5; D perhaps matches TRBD1 (6 bases). The germline V and J ends were trimmed by 2 bases and 7 bases, with 17 bases remaining between them. Germline V gene lookup returns CDR1 MNHNS and CDR2 SASEGT. This CDR3 contains 15 residues. CDR3: CASSERGHDGGTQYF. CDR3 in DNA: TGTGCCAGCAGTGAACGGGGACATGATGGGGGGACCCAGTACTTC.

This clonotype occurred a few times. The chain recombines TRBV5-1 with TRBJ2-3; TRBD1 matches at 9 bases. The germline gives CDR1 SGHRS, CDR2 YFSETQ. The CDR3 covers 14 residues. V was pared by 4 bases and J by 3 bases, with 3 bases of the junction left unmatched. CDR3 DNA: TGCGCCAGCAGCGGGACAGGGATGACAGATACGCAGTATTTT. Translation gives CASSGTGMTDTQYF. Drawing the rest from reference TRBV5-1 and TRBJ2-3, the complete variable domain is KAGVTQTPRYLIKTRGQQVTLSCSPISGHRSVSWYQQTPGQGLQFLFEYFSETQRNKGNFPGRFSGRQFSNSRSEMNVSTLELGDSALYLCASSGTGMTDTQYFGPGTRLTVL.

This clonotype was observed a few times. The V gene is TRBV6-5, the J gene TRBJ1-2; 10 bases fit TRBD1. The CDR3 consists of 15 residues. J lost 5 bases, V lost 2 bases, and 5 bases had no gene match. The germline CDR1 and CDR2 sequences are MNHEY and SVGAGI. The DNA of the CDR3 is TGTGCCAGCAGTTACACCGGGACAGGGGATTATGGCTACACCTTC. Protein: CASSYTGTGDYGYTF.

The rearrangement links TRBV27 to TRBJ1-5; tentatively, D is TRBD1 (6 bases). Trimming pared 7 bases from V and 4 bases from J, leaving 11 bases between. The germline V gene has CDR1 MNHEY and CDR2 SMNVEV (reference sequence). This CDR3 region has 13 residues. CDR3 in DNA: TGTGCCAGCAAGGGCCAGGGGAATCAGCCCCAGCATTTT. Encoded protein: CASKGQGNQPQHF.

The V and J genes are TRBV7-2 and TRBJ2-3; 9 nucleotides line up with TRBD2. V gave up 2 bases and J gave up 4 bases; unmatched junction bases: 10. The CDR3 totals 17 residues. Germline lookup yields CDR1 SGHTA and CDR2 FQGNSA. The CDR3 DNA sequence: TGTGCCAGCAGCTTAATTCGGGTAGCGGGAGATTCAGATACGCAGTATTTT. It codes for CASSLIRVAGDSDTQYF.

The chain has TRBV30 and TRBJ2-3; D might be TRBD1 (5 bases). V was clipped by 4 bases and J by 0 bases, with 14 bases between them. The CDR3 sequence is 15 residues long. CDR1 and CDR2 from the germline V gene are GTSNPN and SVGIG (reference sequence). The CDR3 DNA reads as TGTGCCTGGATCAAGAACAGGCCGAGCACAGATACGCAGTATTTT. It is translated as CAWIKNRPSTDTQYF.

The V and J genes are TRBV7-8 and TRBJ1-6, with 7 bases fitting TRBD1. J was trimmed by 7 bases and V by 5 bases; bases with no gene match: 8. This CDR3 is built from 15 residues. Germline lookup yields CDR1 SGHVS and CDR2 FQNEAQ. CDR3: CASSAFGTANSPLHF. The CDR3 DNA sequence: TGTGCCAGCAGCGCGTTTGGGACAGCAAATTCACCCCTCCACTTT.

The chain couples TRBV3-1 to TRBJ2-1; 10 bases are shared with TRBD2. The length of the CDR3 is 13 residues. V shed 9 bases and J 8 bases; nucleotides not matched to a gene: 7. The germline V gene encodes CDR1 LGHDT and CDR2 YNNKEL (reference sequence). The CDR3 here is CARPLAGEYEQFF. The CDR3 DNA reads as TGTGCCAGACCTCTAGCGGGAGAGTATGAGCAGTTCTTC.

The chain joins TRBV12-3 or TRBV12-4 to TRBJ2-1; D might be TRBD1 or TRBD2, each matching 5 bases. The V end lost 6 bases, the J end lost 5 bases, and 14 bases lay between the germline ends. CDR3 length: 14 residues. CDR3 in amino acids: CASRASADNNEQFF. The CDR3 DNA follows: TGTGCCAGCAGGGCCTCAGCGGACAACAATGAGCAGTTCTTC.

In regard to this clonotype: The junction departs from the called germline gene at one end, perhaps through a read error. V gene TRBV12-3 or TRBV12-4 combines with J gene TRBJ1-1, with TRBD1 as a possible D gene (5 bases). This CDR3 is 12 amino acids long. The CDR3 DNA reads TGTGCCAGCAGTTATCAGGGCTCTGAAGCTCTCTTT. Translation: CASSYQGSEALF.

This clonotype was seen only a few times. The chain couples TRBV7-2 to TRBJ2-4; TRBD1 matches at 9 bases. Germline trimming cut 5 bases from V and 8 bases from J; bases unmatched to any gene: 7. The CDR3 contains 14 residues. Germline CDR1 SGHTA, CDR2 FQGNSA. In DNA form, the CDR3 reads TGTGCCAGCAGCCTGAATAGACAGGGGGACATTCAGTACTTC. Its protein product is CASSLNRQGDIQYF.

This clonotype was observed a few times. The J gene is TRBJ2-5, the V gene TRBV25-1, with 9 bases that match TRBD1. CDR3 length: 16 residues. Per the germline V gene, CDR1 is MGHDK and CDR2 is SYGVNS. The junction had 9 bases not matched to a gene; V was cut back by 5 bases and J by 2 bases. CDR3 nucleotide sequence: TGTGCCAGCAGTCGTACAGGGGGCTCGGTTCAAGAGACCCAGTACTTC. It yields the protein CASSRTGGSVQETQYF.

The sample holds a few counts of this clonotype. V and J are TRBV6-1 and TRBJ2-5; 9 bases align to TRBD2. CDR3 length equals 15 residues. The V gene's germline CDR1 is MNHNS and CDR2 SASEGT. With 6 bases clipped from V and 5 bases from J, the junction kept 10 bases outside the gene matches. The CDR3 spells CASRKRGAGVETQYF. CDR3 DNA: TGTGCCAGCAGAAAGCGGGGGGCCGGGGTGGAGACCCAGTACTTC.

This clonotype was seen a few times. This chain connects TRBV20-1 to TRBJ2-1; the match to TRBD1 covers 8 bases. There are 13 residues in the CDR3. CDR1 is DFQATT and CDR2 is SNEGSKA in the germline V gene (reference sequence). V dropped 5 bases and J dropped 6; count of bases not matched to a gene: 6. The CDR3 DNA reads as TGCAGTGCTTACCCGACAGGGGTCAATGAGCAGTTCTTC. Its translation: CSAYPTGVNEQFF.

This clonotype was detected only a few times. The chain carries TRBV10-3 and TRBJ2-7; 9 bases are a match to TRBD1. The J segment lost 6 bases and the V segment lost 5 bases, leaving 8 bases of the junction unmatched. CDR1 and CDR2 (germline): ENHRY, SYGVKD. The CDR3 totals 14 residues. The CDR3 sequence: CAISPGQGSGEQYF. The CDR3 nucleotides read TGTGCCATCAGTCCTGGACAGGGGTCCGGCGAGCAGTACTTC.

This clonotype occurred a few times. The V gene is TRBV7-2, the J gene TRBJ2-7, with D perhaps being TRBD1 or TRBD2 (5 bases each). Trimming left V 3 bases short and J 3 bases short, with 12 bases between. Germline CDR1 is SGHTA and CDR2 is FQGNSA. This CDR3 is 14 amino acids long. CDR3 in amino acids: CASSFGTADYEQYF. The CDR3 region has the DNA TGTGCCAGCAGCTTCGGGACGGCCGACTACGAGCAGTACTTC.

This clonotype came up a few times. The rearrangement uses TRBV6-2 or TRBV6-3 and TRBJ1-2; weak D call: TRBD1 (5 bases). There are 15 residues in the CDR3. V gave up 2 bases and J gave up 0 bases, with 10 bases separating them. From germline, CDR1 is MNHEY and CDR2 SVGEGT. CDR3 sequence: CASSYRDPPNYGYTF. The CDR3, as DNA: TGTGCCAGCAGTTACCGGGACCCTCCTAACTATGGCTACACCTTC.

This chain joins TRBV9 and TRBJ2-1; D gene uncertain. This CDR3 region has 14 residues. Germline CDR1 and CDR2: SGDLS and YYNGEE. The germline V and J ends were trimmed by 4 bases and 4 bases, with 12 bases remaining between them. The CDR3 region is CASSTLSLYNEQFF. CDR3 sequence (DNA): TGTGCCAGCAGCACCCTCTCACTTTACAATGAGCAGTTCTTC.

The chain combines TRBV9 with TRBJ2-3, with 9 bases fitting TRBD2. Germline V CDR1 and CDR2: SGDLS, YYNGEE. Trimming removed 0 bases from V and 5 bases from J; junction bases left unmatched: 7. The CDR3 is made up of 16 amino acids. CDR3 sequence: CASSVDAGGPRDTQYF. CDR3 sequence (DNA): TGTGCCAGCAGCGTAGATGCGGGGGGGCCGAGAGATACGCAGTATTTT.

This clonotype turned up a few times. The chain employs TRBV6-1 and TRBJ2-7; D is undetermined. Trimming stripped 8 bases from V and 9 bases from J, with 14 bases between. Germline V CDR1 and CDR2: MNHNS, SASEGT. There are 11 residues in the CDR3. CDR3 coding DNA: TGTGCCAGCGTCTCGGGCTTAGGGCAGTACTTC. Translating it yields CASVSGLGQYF.